These T cell receptor beta chains were read from a single sample in a study of glioma-infiltrating T cells after dendritic cell vaccination. Libraries were prepared by immunoSEQ multiplex PCR; TCRdb keeps only in-frame clonotypes and omits some of them. The sample records roughly 83,000 clones, about nine tenths being singletons. The specimen comprised blood, sampled before dendritic cell vaccination. The receptors derive from a human donor with glioblastoma. Both conserved end residues are part of each CDR3. D genes are given only for firm matches. Not all rows give a size; the values are once, few, many and, for expanded clones, a class.

v_call	clone_size	d_call	j_call	cdr3_nt	cdr3_aa
TRBV19	-	-	TRBJ1-1	TGTGCCAGTAGTATAGAAGTCGGAGACACTGAAGCTTTCTTT	CASSIEVGDTEAFF
TRBV28	-	TRBD2	TRBJ2-3	TGTGCCAGCAACCTAGCGGGAGGTCGCACAGATACGCAGTATTTT	CASNLAGGRTDTQYF
TRBV18	-	-	TRBJ2-7	TGTGCCAGCTCACTGGGCAGCTATACGAAGCAGTACTTC	CASSLGSYTKQYF
TRBV5-1	-	-	TRBJ1-5	TGCGCCAGCAGCTTGCGTCCCACAGGCGATAGCAATCAGCCCCAGCATTTT	CASSLRPTGDSNQPQHF
TRBV27	-	TRBD1	TRBJ2-7	TGTGCCAGCAGTTACGACAGGGTGCCCTACGAGCAGTACTTC	CASSYDRVPYEQYF
TRBV13	-	TRBD1	TRBJ1-6	TGTGCCAGCAGCTTAAGCGGCAGGGACAGTCATTCACCCCTCCACTTT	CASSLSGRDSHSPLHF
TRBV23-1	-	-	TRBJ2-7	TGCGCCAGCAGTCAATCAAGGCGACAAGTTTTCCCCCACGAGCAGTACTTC	CASSQSRRQVFPHEQYF
TRBV14	few	-	TRBJ2-7	TGTGCCAGCAGCCAAGAATATCTGGGACTCGGAACCTACGAGCAGTACTTC	CASSQEYLGLGTYEQYF
TRBV5-1	-	TRBD2	TRBJ2-3	TGCGCCAGCAGCTGGGCTAGCGGGGACCATAGCACAGATACGCAGTATTTT	CASSWASGDHSTDTQYF
TRBV5-4	-	TRBD2	TRBJ2-1	TGTGCCAGCAGCTCGGGACTAGCGGGAGAGGACTCCTACAATGAGCAGTTCTTC	CASSSGLAGEDSYNEQFF